One sample yielded the 19 T cell receptor beta chains listed below, sequenced in a study of OX40 agonist ivuxolimab in advanced cancers. Data came from immunoSEQ multiplex PCR; TCRdb stores just in-frame clones and leaves some out. Among 99,000 or so clones listed, approximately 94% were seen once. Here the sequenced sample was CD4+ or CD8+ T cells sorted from blood, taken in a trial of the OX40 agonist ivuxolimab. The receptors stem from an adult with an advanced solid tumor such as melanoma, head and neck, liver or kidney cancer.

The chain has TRBV7-9 and TRBJ2-3; 8 nucleotides align to TRBD2. Per the germline V gene, CDR1 is SEHNR and CDR2 is FQNEAQ (reference sequence). V lost 5 bases, J lost 0 bases, and 7 bases stayed unmatched. The CDR3 totals 16 residues. The CDR3 DNA reads TGTGCCAGCAGCCCGGGGGGGCTTCGTAGCACAGATACGCAGTATTTT. It specifies CASSPGGLRSTDTQYF. Combining the CDR3 with reference TRBV7-9 and TRBJ2-3 gives the whole variable domain DTGVSQNPRHKITKRGQNVTFRCDPISEHNRLYWYRQTLGQGPEFLTYFQNEAQLEKSRLLSDRFSAERPKGSFSTLEIQRTEQGDSAMYLCASSPGGLRSTDTQYFGPGTRLTVL.

The chain links TRBV6-5 to TRBJ2-7; 10 bases match TRBD2. The CDR3 spans 15 residues. J lost 4 bases, V lost 0 bases, and 3 bases had no gene match. Germline assignment: CDR1 MNHEY and CDR2 SVGAGI. CDR3 residues: CASSYSLAGAYEQYF. The CDR3 DNA is TGTGCCAGCAGTTACTCCCTAGCGGGGGCGTACGAGCAGTACTTC.

The chain recombines TRBV5-1 with TRBJ2-1, with 9 bases identical to TRBD2. The CDR3 totals 17 residues. Germline loops: CDR1 SGHRS, CDR2 YFSETQ. J lost 2 bases, V lost 0 bases, and 6 bases had no gene match. CDR3 sequence: CASSLDLAGETYNEQFF. CDR3 nucleotide sequence: TGCGCCAGCAGCTTGGATTTAGCGGGAGAAACCTACAATGAGCAGTTCTTC.

V is TRBV6-7 and J is TRBJ2-3; 8 positions match TRBD1. TRBV6-7 is an ORF, and what it does is uncertain. The CDR3 is 19 amino acids. V shed 0 bases and J 3 bases; nucleotides not matched to a gene: 14. In DNA form, the CDR3 reads TGTGCCAGCAGTTACTCGCCTTCGGACAGGGATCTAGGGACAGATACGCAGTATTTT. This codes for CASSYSPSDRDLGTDTQYF.

This sequence joins TRBV7-2 and TRBJ1-4; possibly TRBD1 for D (5 bases). This CDR3 has 14 amino acids. Trimming took off 1 base at V and 3 bases at J, with 6 bases between the two ends. Germline values: CDR1 SGHTA, CDR2 FQGNSA. For the CDR3, the DNA is TGTGCCAGCAGCTTAGGGGGCCCTAATGAAAAACTGTTTTTT. Translation: CASSLGGPNEKLFF.

The gene calls are TRBV5-1 and TRBJ2-3; a weak D match, TRBD2 (6 bases). Trimming removed 4 bases at V and 1 base at J, with 19 bases between. The CDR3 covers 17 residues. The germline V gene encodes CDR1 SGHRS and CDR2 YFSETQ. This CDR3 is CASSLDGGVRGTDTQYF. CDR3 bases: TGCGCCAGCAGCCTGGACGGAGGGGTCCGGGGCACAGATACGCAGTATTTT.

This rearrangement joins TRBV9 to TRBJ1-2; D not certain. CDR1 and CDR2 (germline): SGDLS, YYNGEE. This CDR3 is 14 amino acids long. V lost 6 bases to trimming and J lost 2 bases, with 14 bases between them. The CDR3 loop reads CASNSFSGNYGYTF. The DNA for the CDR3 is TGTGCCAGCAACAGTTTCAGCGGGAACTATGGCTACACCTTC. Together with reference TRBV9 and TRBJ1-2, the CDR3 gives the full variable domain: DSGVTQTPKHLITATGQRVTLRCSPRSGDLSVYWYQQSLDQGLQFLIQYYNGEERAKGNILERFSAQQFPDLHSELNLSSLELGDSALYFCASNSFSGNYGYTFGSGTRLTVV.

The rearrangement uses TRBV28 and TRBJ2-7, with TRBD2 matching 8 bases. Germline V gives CDR1 MDHEN, CDR2 SYDVKM. The CDR3 runs to 14 residues. V shed 6 bases and J 4 bases; nucleotides not matched to a gene: 8. The CDR3 is CASSSSGRGYEQYF. In DNA form, the CDR3 reads TGTGCCAGCAGCTCGAGCGGGAGAGGATACGAGCAGTACTTC.

The J gene is TRBJ2-2, the V gene TRBV27; D not resolved. Germline lookup yields CDR1 MNHEY and CDR2 SMNVEV (reference sequence). V lost 3 bases to trimming and J lost 6 bases, with 5 bases between them. The CDR3 runs to 12 residues. The CDR3 nucleotides are TGTGCCAGCAGTTTCGCTCCCGGGGAGCTGTTTTTT. Encoded protein: CASSFAPGELFF.

The chain is built from TRBV5-1 and TRBJ1-1; D unclear. The germline CDR1 and CDR2 sequences are SGHRS and YFSETQ. V was cut by 4 bases and J by 5 bases, with 15 bases left in between. The CDR3 spans 14 residues. CDR3 coding DNA: TGCGCCAGCAGCCCGGCGGTGGTTCTAACTGAAGCTTTCTTT. Its translation is CASSPAVVLTEAFF.

The chain links TRBV15 to TRBJ1-4, with D possibly matching TRBD1 (5 bases). V was trimmed by 0 bases and J by 2 bases, leaving 10 bases between them. Germline V gene sequence: CDR1 LNHNV, CDR2 YYDKDF (reference sequence). This CDR3 contains 16 residues. This CDR3 reads CATSRDRGGTNEKLFF. CDR3 coding DNA: TGTGCCACCAGCAGAGATCGGGGCGGGACTAATGAAAAACTGTTTTTT. Complete variable domain (other parts from reference TRBV15 and TRBJ1-4): DAMVIQNPRYQVTQFGKPVTLSCSQTLNHNVMYWYQQKSSQAPKLLFHYYDKDFNNEADTPDNFQSRRPNTSFCFLDIRSPGLGDTAMYLCATSRDRGGTNEKLFFGSGTQLSVL.

This clone was seen more than once but under ten times. This chain links TRBV4-3 with TRBJ1-1; D is unresolved. This CDR3 has 15 residues. Between the trimmed V and J ends, which lost 0 bases and 0 bases, there was a span of 8 bases. Germline CDR1 is LGHNA and CDR2 is YSLEER. The CDR3 sequence is CASSQEWRMNTEAFF. CDR3 sequence (DNA): TGCGCCAGCAGCCAAGAGTGGCGGATGAACACTGAAGCTTTCTTT.

The chain has TRBV25-1 and TRBJ1-4; 7 bases fit TRBD1. Germline loops: CDR1 MGHDK, CDR2 SYGVNS. J lost 1 base, V lost 3 bases, and 5 bases had no gene match. The CDR3 length is 16 residues. The CDR3 here is CASSDPNRGTNEKLFF. The CDR3 region has the DNA TGTGCCAGCAGTGACCCCAACAGGGGAACTAATGAAAAACTGTTTTTT.

The V gene is TRBV28, the J gene TRBJ1-2; 9 bases fit TRBD1. Looked up from germline, CDR1 is MDHEN and CDR2 is SYDVKM. The CDR3 length is 15 residues. Unmatched junction bases numbered 14, after V lost 7 bases and J lost 8 bases. The CDR3 protein is CASKTRPGQGTGYTF. As DNA, the CDR3 is TGTGCCAGCAAGACCCGCCCGGGACAGGGAACAGGCTACACCTTC.

The chain employs TRBV28 and TRBJ2-5; D remains unclear. The J call could be wrong; TRBJ2-7 is a better fit for the DNA end. The CDR3 extends over 15 amino acids. Germline CDR1 is MDHEN and CDR2 is SYDVKM. CDR3 coding DNA: TGTGCCAGCAGTTTTCGATTTGTAGGGTCCTACGAGCAGTACTTC. Translating gives CASSFRFVGSYEQYF.

This chain connects TRBV6-5 to TRBJ2-6, with D perhaps matching TRBD1 or TRBD2 (5 bases each). The CDR3 is 15 amino acids. V lost 6 bases, J lost 1 base, and 10 bases lay in between. The germline V gene encodes CDR1 MNHEY and CDR2 SVGAGI. Here the CDR3 reads CASRQGGSGANVLTF. CDR3 DNA: TGTGCCAGCAGGCAGGGCGGGTCTGGGGCCAACGTCCTGACTTTC.

This clone appeared once. The V and J genes are TRBV28 and TRBJ1-2; unclear D gene. The V and J ends lost 5 bases and 2 bases respectively, with 9 bases between them. This CDR3 has 13 residues. CDR1 MDHEN and CDR2 SYDVKM come from the germline V gene. Here the CDR3 reads CASSSPVNYGYTF. In DNA form, the CDR3 reads TGTGCCAGCAGTAGCCCCGTAAACTATGGCTACACCTTC.

The genes are TRBV7-3 and TRBJ2-2, with 7 bases matching TRBD2. Germline V gene lookup returns CDR1 SGHTA and CDR2 FQGTGA. The CDR3 has 18 residues. V lost 5 bases to trimming and J lost 2 bases; unmatched junction nucleotides: 14. CDR3 amino acids: CASSPHRNREVNTGELFF. As DNA, the CDR3 is TGTGCCAGCAGCCCCCACCGCAATCGGGAGGTCAACACCGGGGAGCTGTTTTTT.

The chain uses TRBV18 and TRBJ2-3, with TRBD2 identical over 9 bases. Germline V gene data show CDR1 as KGHSH and CDR2 as LQKENI. With 6 bases clipped from V and 2 bases from J, the junction kept 9 bases outside the gene matches. This CDR3 is 16 amino acids long. Here the CDR3 DNA reads TGTGCCAGCTCGTACATTAGCGGGGGCCTCACAGATACGCAGTATTTT. Its translation is CASSYISGGLTDTQYF.